This T cell receptor beta chain appears in the sequencing data of a study of human T cells and chemical hapten exposure. Turning to the study itself: Upper inner arm skin measuring 2 cm by 2 cm received 2% DPC for sensitization.

TCRdb processed the RACE reads anew with MiXCR; each CDR3 protein has one entry. The sample yields some 110,000 distinct CDR3 sequences, about 11% seen once. The CDR3 loop spans 15 amino acids. V was shortened by 0 bases and J by 5 bases, with 16 bases between the two germline ends. The V gene's germline CDR1 is SQVTM and CDR2 ANQGSEA. This clonotype was recorded a few times. Its antigen is still unknown. Time point of the sample: patch test 3, about 24 weeks after DPC sensitization. The treatment: therapeutic diphenylcyclopropenone sensitization with weekly scalp DPC. Total RNA was extracted from unfractionated whole blood. General observations from the study: Clustering by CDR3 similarity yielded significantly more large clusters from expanded TCRs than controls.

Here the sequenced sample was whole blood, taken in connection with sensitization to the hapten diphenylcyclopropenone (DPC). The source is a woman between 45 and 60 years old with alopecia areata. Some clones in this sample may be carry-over from other donors' samples. The chain is built from TRBV29-1 and TRBJ1-2; no definite D call. The CDR3 protein is CSVEEAGIWGYGYTF. Written as DNA, the CDR3 is TGCAGCGTTGAAGAAGCCGGTATATGGGGATATGGCTACACCTTC. Using reference TRBV29-1 and TRBJ1-2 for the parts outside the CDR3, the full variable domain is SAVISQKPSRDICQRGTSLTIQCQVDSQVTMMFWYRQQPGQSLTLIATANQGSEATYESGFVIDKFPISRPNLTFSTLTVSNMSPEDSSIYLCSVEEAGIWGYGYTFGSGTRLTVV.